The 14 T cell receptor beta chains reported below all come from one sample, sequenced in a study of blood T cells in healthy people across ages. Using a J-beta primer mix together with a sample-barcoded 5' primer, a second PCR was run for about 6 to 12 cycles. Each CDR3 protein gets one entry after TCRdb re-called the 5' RACE reads with MiXCR. The repertoire has about 1,500,000 distinct CDR3 sequences, 28% of them found once; the top ten carry roughly 8%. Sequencing used blood. The receptors originated from a woman aged 30 to 39 in good health.

V gene TRBV7-9 combines with J gene TRBJ1-3, with no clear D. Germline V gene lookup returns CDR1 SEHNR and CDR2 FQNEAQ (reference sequence). V was shortened by 3 bases and J by 2 bases, with 14 bases between the two germline ends. The CDR3 has 16 amino acids. The CDR3 spells CASSFGRKVTGNTIYF. Here the CDR3 DNA reads TGTGCCAGCAGCTTCGGCAGGAAGGTCACTGGAAACACCATATATTTT.

CDR3 nucleotides: TGTGCCAGCAGTGAACTCGCAAGGGTAGAGACCCAGTACTTC. It yields the protein CASSELARVETQYF. The V and J genes are TRBV6-1 and TRBJ2-5; no reliable D call. The germline CDR1 and CDR2 sequences are MNHNS and SASEGT. The CDR3 has 14 residues. Trimming removed 2 bases from V and 4 bases from J, with 11 bases in between.

This clonotype was counted a single time. V usage is TRBV4-1 and J usage is TRBJ1-1; 7 nucleotides agree with TRBD1. This CDR3 has 15 amino acids. Looked up from germline, CDR1 is MGHRA and CDR2 is YSYEKL. V lost 1 base, J lost 6 bases, and 8 bases stayed unmatched. CDR3 bases: TGCGCCAGCAGCCAAGTCGGCAGGGGGTTACCTGAAGCTTTCTTT. Translated, it gives CASSQVGRGLPEAFF.

For this clonotype: One end of the junction is discordant with germline, which a read error may explain. The CDR3 nucleotides are TGTGCCAGCACCTTAAATGGTCCCAATCAGCCCCAGCATTTT. It codes for CASTLNGPNQPQHF. The rearrangement uses TRBV7-2 and TRBJ1-5; D not resolved. The CDR3 has 14 amino acids. Germline V lookup: CDR1 SGHTA, CDR2 FQGNSA.

This rearrangement joins TRBV28 to TRBJ2-7, with 7 bases that match TRBD2. After removal of 8 bases from V and 0 bases from J, the junction contained 10 bases not matched to a gene. The length of the CDR3 is 15 residues. In germline, CDR1 is MDHEN, CDR2 SYDVKM. CDR3 sequence reads: CASSSAGTNSYEQYF. For the CDR3, the DNA is TGTGCCAGCTCCTCAGCGGGGACTAACTCCTACGAGCAGTACTTC.

For this clonotype: The junction departs from the called germline gene at one end, perhaps through a read error. The chain combines TRBV7-2 with TRBJ2-1; D ambiguous. The length of the CDR3 is 12 residues. Germline V CDR1 and CDR2: SGHTA, FQGNSA. In nucleotides, the CDR3 is TGTGCCAGCAGCCTACAATACAATGAGCGGTTCTTC. This sequence encodes CASSLQYNERFF.

In its sample, this clonotype was seen a few times. The chain couples TRBV7-2 to TRBJ2-1; TRBD2 is a possible D gene (5 bases). There are 15 residues in the CDR3. V dropped 1 base and J dropped 7 bases, with 14 bases sitting between them. Germline V lookup: CDR1 SGHTA, CDR2 FQGNSA. The CDR3 region is CASSLDSGGPNEQFF. The DNA of the CDR3 is TGTGCCAGCAGCTTAGATTCTGGCGGGCCAAATGAGCAGTTCTTC.

This sequence joins TRBV12-3 or TRBV12-4 and TRBJ2-7; D is unresolved. This CDR3 is built from 13 residues. The V end lost 5 bases, the J end lost 2 bases, and 10 bases lay between the germline ends. For the CDR3, the DNA is TGTGCCAGCAGTGATGGGATGGCCTACGAGCAGTACTTC. Translation gives CASSDGMAYEQYF.

This clonotype was counted a single time. This may be a read error, as it is one base from a much larger clone. V usage is TRBV20-1 and J usage is TRBJ2-5; 7 nucleotides align to TRBD2. There are 14 residues in the CDR3. The trim removed 3 bases at V and 6 bases at J, leaving 10 bases unmatched. CDR1 DFQATT and CDR2 SNEGSKA come from the germline V gene (reference sequence). The CDR3 coding sequence is TGCAGTGCTAGTTGTGGGACTAACCCGCAGACCCAGTACTTC. Protein: CSASCGTNPQTQYF.

This clonotype was found many times. J is TRBJ2-5 and V is TRBV29-1; D uncertain. Per germline, CDR1 SQVTM and CDR2 ANQGSEA. Trimming pared 6 bases from V and 8 bases from J, leaving 4 bases between. CDR3 length equals 8 residues. CDR3 sequence: CSVDTQYF. The CDR3, as DNA: TGCAGCGTGGATACCCAGTACTTC.

The chain carries TRBV20-1 and TRBJ2-1; TRBD2 aligns across 9 bases. Germline CDR1 DFQATT, CDR2 SNEGSKA (reference sequence). The CDR3 loop spans 16 amino acids. V gave up 0 bases and J gave up 9 bases; unmatched junction bases: 12. As DNA, the CDR3 is TGCAGTGCTAGAGATCACCAGCGGGAGGTTGGTGTTGAGCAGTTCTTC. It is translated as CSARDHQREVGVEQFF.

The chain carries TRBV7-2 and TRBJ2-4, with a possible D match to TRBD2 (6 bases). Trimming shortened V by 5 bases and J by 8 bases, and 19 bases separated the two germline ends. The CDR3 has 15 residues. The germline CDR1 and CDR2 sequences are SGHTA and FQGNSA. CDR3 amino acids: CASSPRTGGSDIQYF. The CDR3 region has the DNA TGTGCCAGCAGCCCACGGACCGGGGGTTCTGACATTCAGTACTTC.

In regard to this clonotype: Possible read error: a much larger clone is one base away. The genes are TRBV7-2 and TRBJ2-7, with 9 nucleotides matching TRBD2. This CDR3 has 17 amino acids. The germline gives CDR1 SGHTA, CDR2 FQGNSA. CDR3 nucleotides: TGTGGCAGCAGCTTAGGCAGAGCGGGGGGTCTCTCCTACGAGCAGTACTTC. Amino acids: CGSSLGRAGGLSYEQYF.

This clonotype was recorded at least ten times. This rearrangement joins TRBV7-2 to TRBJ1-4; a possible D gene is TRBD1 (5 bases). There are 16 residues in the CDR3. Trimming pared 2 bases from V and 5 bases from J, leaving 15 bases between. The germline V gene has CDR1 SGHTA and CDR2 FQGNSA. This chain's CDR3 is CASSLNVGAGNEKLFF. The CDR3 coding sequence is TGTGCCAGCAGCTTAAATGTAGGGGCGGGGAATGAAAAACTGTTTTTT.